This record covers a single T cell receptor (beta chain). As to time point: peripheral blood 6 weeks after treatment start. Trimming stripped 0 bases from V and 1 base from J, with 7 bases between. Germline V gene sequence: CDR1 SGDLS, CDR2 YYNGEE. The CDR3 is made up of 14 amino acids. Produced via immunoSEQ multiplex PCR; TCRdb's table is partial and in-frame only. Among 25,000 to 30,000 clones listed, about four fifths were seen once. The data were taken from a study of PD-L1 blockade in urothelial cancer. Material: PBMCs, obtained around atezolizumab (anti-PD-L1) treatment. The rearrangement links TRBV9 to TRBJ1-1; D not resolved. The clonotype originates from a man aged 65 to 79 with urothelial cancer. The CDR3 is CASSVAPTNTEAFF. In nucleotides, the CDR3 is TGTGCCAGCAGCGTAGCCCCTACGAACACTGAAGCTTTCTTT.